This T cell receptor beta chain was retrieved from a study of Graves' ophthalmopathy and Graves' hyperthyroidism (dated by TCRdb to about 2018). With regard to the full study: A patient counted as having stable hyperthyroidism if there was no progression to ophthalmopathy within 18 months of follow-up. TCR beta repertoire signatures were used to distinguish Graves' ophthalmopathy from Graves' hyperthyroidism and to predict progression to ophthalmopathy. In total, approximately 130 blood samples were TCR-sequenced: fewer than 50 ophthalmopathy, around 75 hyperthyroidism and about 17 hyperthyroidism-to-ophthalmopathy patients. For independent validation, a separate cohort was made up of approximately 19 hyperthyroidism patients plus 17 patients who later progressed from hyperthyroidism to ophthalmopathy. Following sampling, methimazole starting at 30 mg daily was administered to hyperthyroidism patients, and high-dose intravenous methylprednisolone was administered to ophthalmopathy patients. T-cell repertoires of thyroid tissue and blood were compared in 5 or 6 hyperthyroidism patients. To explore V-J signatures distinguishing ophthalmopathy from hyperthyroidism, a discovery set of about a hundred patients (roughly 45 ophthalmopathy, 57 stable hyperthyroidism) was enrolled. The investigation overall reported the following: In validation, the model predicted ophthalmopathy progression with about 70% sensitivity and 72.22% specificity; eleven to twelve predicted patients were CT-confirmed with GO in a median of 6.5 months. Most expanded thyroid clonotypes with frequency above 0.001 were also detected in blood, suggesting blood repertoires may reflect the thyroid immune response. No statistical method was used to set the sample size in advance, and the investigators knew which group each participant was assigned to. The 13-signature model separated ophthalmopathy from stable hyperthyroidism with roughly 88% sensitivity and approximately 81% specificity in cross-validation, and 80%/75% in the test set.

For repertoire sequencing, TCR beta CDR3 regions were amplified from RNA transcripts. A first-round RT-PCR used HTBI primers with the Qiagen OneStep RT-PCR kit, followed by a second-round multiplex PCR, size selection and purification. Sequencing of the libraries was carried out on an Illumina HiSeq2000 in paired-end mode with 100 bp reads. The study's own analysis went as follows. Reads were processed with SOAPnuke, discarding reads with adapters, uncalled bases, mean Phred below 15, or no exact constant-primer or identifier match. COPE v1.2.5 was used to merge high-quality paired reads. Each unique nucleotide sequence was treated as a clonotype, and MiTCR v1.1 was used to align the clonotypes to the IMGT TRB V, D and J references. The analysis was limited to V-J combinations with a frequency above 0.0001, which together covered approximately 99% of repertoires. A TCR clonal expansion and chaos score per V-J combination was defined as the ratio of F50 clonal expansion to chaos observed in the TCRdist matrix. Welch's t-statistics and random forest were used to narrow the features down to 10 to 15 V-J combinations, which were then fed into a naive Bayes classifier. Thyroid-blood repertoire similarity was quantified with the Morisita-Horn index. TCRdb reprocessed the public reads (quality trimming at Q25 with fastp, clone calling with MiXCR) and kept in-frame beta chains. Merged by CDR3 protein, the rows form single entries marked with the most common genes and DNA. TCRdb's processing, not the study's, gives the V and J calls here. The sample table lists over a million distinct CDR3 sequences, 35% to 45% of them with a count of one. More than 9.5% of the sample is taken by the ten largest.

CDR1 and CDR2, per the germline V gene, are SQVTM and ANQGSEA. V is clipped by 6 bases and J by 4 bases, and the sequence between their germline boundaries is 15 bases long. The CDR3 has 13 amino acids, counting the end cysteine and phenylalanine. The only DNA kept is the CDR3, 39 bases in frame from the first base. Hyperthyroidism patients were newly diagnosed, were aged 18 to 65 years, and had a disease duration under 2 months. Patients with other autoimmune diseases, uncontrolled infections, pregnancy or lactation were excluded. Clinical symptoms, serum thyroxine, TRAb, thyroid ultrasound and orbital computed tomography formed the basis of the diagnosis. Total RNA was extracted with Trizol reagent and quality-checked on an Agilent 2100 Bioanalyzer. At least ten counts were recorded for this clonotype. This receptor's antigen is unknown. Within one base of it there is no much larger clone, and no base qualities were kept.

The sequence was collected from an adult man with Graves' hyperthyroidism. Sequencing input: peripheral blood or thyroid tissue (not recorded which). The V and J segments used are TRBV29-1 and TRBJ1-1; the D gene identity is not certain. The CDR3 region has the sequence CSVGDKAATEAFF. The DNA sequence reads TGCAGCGTGGGTGACAAGGCGGCCACTGAAGCTTTCTTT. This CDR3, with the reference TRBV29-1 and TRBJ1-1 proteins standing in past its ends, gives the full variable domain SAVISQKPSRDICQRGTSLTIQCQVDSQVTMMFWYRQQPGQSLTLIATANQGSEATYESGFVIDKFPISRPNLTFSTLTVSNMSPEDSSIYLCSVGDKAATEAFFGQGTRLTVV.